The TCR beta chain described here comes from a study of blood T cells in healthy people across ages. With a J-beta primer mix and a sample-barcoded 5' primer, a second PCR ran about 6 to 11 cycles. Using its own MiXCR run on the 5' RACE reads, TCRdb lists one record per CDR3 protein. Here the sample spans some 700,000 distinct CDR3 sequences, 22% being singletons. A word on this clonotype: No antigen is known for it.

Whole-study results and caveats: Because donor CMV status was unknown, expanded clonotype changes were possibly confounded.

The CDR3 spans 13 residues. Germline V gene lookup returns CDR1 DFQATT and CDR2 SNEGSKA (reference sequence). The trim removed 0 bases at V and 8 bases at J, leaving 4 bases unmatched. The gene calls are TRBV20-1 and TRBJ1-2; the match to TRBD1 covers 9 bases. Source material: blood. The sequence derives from a man between 65 and 85 years old in good health. The CDR3 DNA is TGCAGTGCTAGAGAATTTGGGACAGGGGGCTACACCTTC. Protein product: CSAREFGTGGYTF.